The 8 T cell receptor beta chains presented below share a single source sample, sequenced in a study of blood T cell repertoires in COVID-19. Measured with immunoSEQ multiplex PCR; TCRdb has only the in-frame clones, and not every one. The sample carries 250,000 to 350,000 clones, roughly 87% recorded once. Sequencing was performed on peripheral blood. The receptors were gathered from a man aged 18 to 29 with active or convalescent COVID-19.

The chain couples TRBV9 to TRBJ2-5; 12 bases match TRBD1. Per the germline V gene, CDR1 is SGDLS and CDR2 is YYNGEE. J lost 4 bases, V lost 4 bases, and 11 bases had no gene match. This CDR3 is built from 17 residues. The CDR3 loop is CASSPRGGTGGLETQYF. The CDR3, as DNA: TGTGCCAGCAGCCCCAGGGGGGGGACAGGGGGCTTAGAGACCCAGTACTTC.

This chain uses TRBV5-6 with TRBJ2-7; 9 positions agree with TRBD1. The length of the CDR3 is 16 residues. V was clipped by 0 bases and J by 3 bases; unmatched bases: 7. The germline V gene has CDR1 SGHDT and CDR2 YYEEEE. CDR3 DNA: TGTGCCAGCAGCTTGGCGCCGGGGACAGGGTACTACGAGCAGTACTTC. Translated, it gives CASSLAPGTGYYEQYF.

This clone was seen at least ten times. The chain couples TRBV5-5 to TRBJ1-3; D is perhaps TRBD1 (5 bases). Germline assignment: CDR1 SGHKS and CDR2 YYEKEE (reference sequence). The CDR3 is made up of 15 amino acids. Trimming shortened V by 2 bases and J by 4 bases, and 13 bases separated the two germline ends. The chain's CDR3 is CASSFGGNSGNTIYF. The CDR3 region has the DNA TGTGCCAGCAGCTTTGGGGGGAACTCCGGAAACACCATATATTTT.

This clone appeared a single time. The genes are TRBV14 and TRBJ2-5; 10 bases line up with TRBD2. CDR1 and CDR2 from the germline V gene are SGHDN and FVKESK. The CDR3 covers 16 residues. Trimming removed 1 base from V and 5 bases from J; junction bases left unmatched: 7. As DNA, the CDR3 is TGTGCCAGCAGCCAAGTGCTGCTAGCGGGAGTGGAGACCCAGTACTTC. Residues: CASSQVLLAGVETQYF. The full variable domain, completed using reference TRBV14 and TRBJ2-5, is EAGVTQFPSHSVIEKGQTVTLRCDPISGHDNLYWYRRVMGKEIKFLLHFVKESKQDESGMPNNRFLAERTGGTYSTLKVQPAELEDSGVYFCASSQVLLAGVETQYFGPGTRLLVL.

The chain combines TRBV5-4 with TRBJ2-1; possibly TRBD2 for D (5 bases). Germline-derived CDR1 and CDR2 are SGHNT and YYREEE (reference sequence). This CDR3 has 13 residues. Trimming left V 0 bases short and J 14 bases short, with 15 bases between. CDR3 protein: CASSLGTEVRKFF. As DNA, the CDR3 is TGTGCCAGCAGCTTGGGGACTGAAGTCAGGAAGTTCTTC.

The rearrangement joins TRBV6-4 to TRBJ1-6, with 8 bases that match TRBD1. Germline V lookup: CDR1 MRHNA, CDR2 SNTAGT. The V segment lost 2 bases and the J segment 9 bases; nucleotides outside the gene matches: 9. The length of the CDR3 is 16 residues. CDR3 sequence (DNA): TGTGCCAGCAGTGACACAACGGACAGGGAGGTTTCACCCCTCCACTTT. Its protein is CASSDTTDREVSPLHF.

A few counts support this clone. This rearrangement joins TRBV2 to TRBJ2-7; D ambiguous. The CDR3 covers 12 residues. In germline, CDR1 is SNHLY, CDR2 FYNNEI. Trimming removed 6 bases from V and 9 bases from J, with 15 bases in between. CDR3 in DNA: TGTGCCAGCAGCGCATATCAGGTCGGGCAGTACTTC. Protein product: CASSAYQVGQYF.

The V and J genes are TRBV29-1 and TRBJ1-1; 8 positions agree with TRBD1. The germline CDR1 and CDR2 sequences are SQVTM and ANQGSEA. This CDR3 has 12 residues. The CDR3 DNA is TGCACCGACAGGGGCCCGAACACTGAAGCTTTCTTT. This encodes CTDRGPNTEAFF.